This T cell receptor beta chain was captured by sequencing in a study of PD-1 blockade in classical Hodgkin lymphoma. On the study more broadly: The study gave patients nivolumab 3 mg/kg intravenously every 2 weeks.

Some clones are missing from TCRdb's copy, which holds only in-frame ones; the method was immunoSEQ multiplex PCR. The table has approximately 6,800 clones, roughly 85% seen once; the top ten hold around 2.5%. V dropped 1 base and J dropped 3 bases, with 9 bases sitting between them. This CDR3 contains 14 residues. Germline V gene sequence: CDR1 MGHDK, CDR2 SYGVNS. No patient escaped relapse after autologous stem cell transplantation, and brentuximab vedotin exposure varied. The study purified CD4+ T cells from thawed PBMCs using magnetic negative selection. The TCR originated in a human donor with classical Hodgkin lymphoma. This chain connects TRBV25-1 to TRBJ1-1; D possibly corresponds to TRBD1 (6 bases). The material was CD4+ T cells from blood, obtained at baseline. This chain's CDR3 is CASSEFGGYTEAFF. The CDR3 DNA reads as TGTGCCAGCAGTGAATTCGGGGGCTACACTGAAGCTTTCTTT.